The 8 T cell receptor beta chains below all came from one sample that was sequenced in a study of T cells after posttransplantation cyclophosphamide. Treatment was busulfan-fludarabine conditioning, a marrow graft, and cyclophosphamide on days +3 and +4. Generated by immunoSEQ multiplex PCR, the TCRdb table keeps only in-frame clones and is missing some. The table has around 17,000 clones, 85% to 95% seen once. The material was CD4+ T cells sorted from blood, obtained after allogeneic stem cell transplant with posttransplant cyclophosphamide. The receptors derive from a male patient aged 60-70 years who received an allogeneic stem cell transplant from a related donor and was CMV-positive. Some T cells may be the graft donor's.

The sample holds a few counts of this clone. The junction departs from the called germline gene at one end, perhaps through a read error. The V gene is TRBV20-1, the J gene TRBJ1-3, with 7 bases matching TRBD1. CDR3 size: 10 residues. The germline gives CDR1 DFQATT, CDR2 SNEGSKA (reference sequence). This CDR3 is CSAPNPQGIF. CDR3 bases: TGCAGTGCTCCCAACCCACAGGGGATTTTT.

The gene calls are TRBV6-5 and TRBJ1-1, with TRBD1 as a possible D gene (5 bases). The CDR3 runs to 13 residues. Germline-derived CDR1 and CDR2 are MNHEY and SVGAGI. V dropped 7 bases and J dropped 4 bases, with 13 bases sitting between them. The CDR3 sequence is CASTPWRGTEAFF. CDR3 in DNA: TGTGCCAGCACCCCATGGAGGGGCACTGAAGCTTTCTTT.

CDR3 DNA sequence: TGTGCCAGCAGCGGTAGCGGGGGTATCCAAGAGACCCAGTACTTC. Translated, it gives CASSGSGGIQETQYF. This chain links TRBV5-4 with TRBJ2-5; 9 bases align to TRBD2. Germline CDR1 and CDR2: SGHNT and YYREEE (reference sequence). Trimming took 4 bases from V and 1 from J; bases not matched to a gene: 5. There are 15 residues in the CDR3. The full variable domain, with the rest looked up from reference TRBV5-4 and TRBJ2-5, is ETGVTQSPTHLIKTRGQQVTLRCSSQSGHNTVSWYQQALGQGPQFIFQYYREEENGRGNFPPRFSGLQFPNYSSELNVNALELDDSALYLCASSGSGGIQETQYFGPGTRLLVL.

The chain is built from TRBV7-9 and TRBJ2-5; D is perhaps TRBD2 (6 bases). CDR3 length equals 14 residues. V was pared by 1 base and J by 5 bases, with 11 bases between. From germline, CDR1 is SEHNR and CDR2 FQNEAQ (reference sequence). Here the CDR3 reads CASSLGLGGETQYF. For the CDR3, the DNA is TGTGCCAGCAGCTTAGGTCTAGGAGGGGAGACCCAGTACTTC.

This rearrangement joins TRBV6-5 to TRBJ1-1; D gene ambiguous. CDR3 length equals 11 residues. Germline V lookup: CDR1 MNHEY, CDR2 SVGAGI. V gave up 7 bases and J gave up 5 bases, with 8 bases separating them. The CDR3 reads CASTTGTEAFF. The CDR3 coding sequence is TGTGCCAGCACGACGGGGACTGAAGCTTTCTTT.

The chain uses TRBV2 and TRBJ2-1, with D perhaps matching TRBD2 (5 bases). Trimming removed 7 bases at V and 10 bases at J, with 26 bases between. Germline lookup yields CDR1 SNHLY and CDR2 FYNNEI. The CDR3 runs to 16 residues. The CDR3 region has the DNA TGTGCCAGCATTACAGACGCAGCGGCGGTGAGGCGGGAGCAGTTCTTC. Its translation is CASITDAAAVRREQFF. Full variable domain (remainder filled in from reference TRBV2 and TRBJ2-1): EPEVTQTPSHQVTQMGQEVILRCVPISNHLYFYWYRQILGQKVEFLVSFYNNEISEKSEIFDDQFSVERPDGSNFTLKIRSTKLEDSAMYFCASITDAAAVRREQFFGPGTRLTVL.

This chain links TRBV7-2 with TRBJ1-4; the match to TRBD1 covers 8 bases. The CDR3 sequence is 14 residues long. Germline-derived CDR1 and CDR2 are SGHTA and FQGNSA. V lost 5 bases and J lost 6; bases outside the gene matches: 5. The CDR3 sequence: CASSPGQDYEKLFF. Written as DNA, the CDR3 is TGTGCCAGCAGCCCGGGACAGGATTATGAAAAACTGTTTTTT.

DNA of the CDR3: TGCGCCAGCAGCCGAGGTCGGGAGAGTGTGGGAAACACCATATATTTT. Translating gives CASSRGRESVGNTIYF. The chain has TRBV4-3 and TRBJ1-3, with no clear D. V gave up 4 bases and J gave up 4 bases, with 17 bases separating them. Germline V gene data show CDR1 as LGHNA and CDR2 as YSLEER. The CDR3 runs 16 residues.